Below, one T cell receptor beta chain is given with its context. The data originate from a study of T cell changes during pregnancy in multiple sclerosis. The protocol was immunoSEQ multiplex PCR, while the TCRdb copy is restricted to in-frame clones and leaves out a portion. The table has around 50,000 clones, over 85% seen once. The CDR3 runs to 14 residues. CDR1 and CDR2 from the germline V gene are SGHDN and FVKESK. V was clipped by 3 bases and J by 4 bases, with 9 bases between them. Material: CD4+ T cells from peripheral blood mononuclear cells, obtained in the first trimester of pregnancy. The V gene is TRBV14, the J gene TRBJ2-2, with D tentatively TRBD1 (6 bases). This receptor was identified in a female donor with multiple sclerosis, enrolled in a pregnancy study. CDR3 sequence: CASSHRGTTGELFF. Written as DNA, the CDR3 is TGTGCCAGCAGCCATAGGGGGACCACCGGGGAGCTGTTTTTT. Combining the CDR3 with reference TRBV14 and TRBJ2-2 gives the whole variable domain EAGVTQFPSHSVIEKGQTVTLRCDPISGHDNLYWYRRVMGKEIKFLLHFVKESKQDESGMPNNRFLAERTGGTYSTLKVQPAELEDSGVYFCASSHRGTTGELFFGEGSRLTVL.